Sequencing of this T cell receptor (beta chain) was carried out in a study of cytomegalovirus exposure and HLA in healthy donors. Findings and caveats of the study: Most likely, a cluster of highly shared sequence variants arose as a sequencing artifact. Exclusion applied to some V segments, including TRBV6-2 and TRBV6-3, as they were indistinguishable. A later analysis reported that several of the most significant clusters appeared to be linked to common viral pathogens, among them Epstein-Barr virus.

The PCR contained 60 Vbeta and 13 Jbeta primers. Sequenced by immunoSEQ multiplex PCR; TCRdb stores in-frame clones only, minus some. The table records 150,000 to 200,000 clones, over 75% of them present only once. The CDR3 covers 15 residues. With respect to this clone: Its antigen is as yet unknown.

The chain has TRBV21-1 and TRBJ1-2; the table's D call of TRBD1 was not tested on the DNA. TRBV21-1 is a pseudogene segment. The specimen was PBMCs. The sequence derives from a middle-aged man in good health and CMV-seropositive. CDR3 loop: CARTNNPPGGYGYTF. CDR3 in DNA: TGTGCCAGGACCAATAACCCCCCAGGGGGCTATGGCTACACCTTC.